This T cell receptor beta chain appears in the sequencing data of a study of OX40 agonist ivuxolimab in advanced cancers. Study details: Two cutaneous melanoma patients and one hepatocellular carcinoma patient, three in all, had partial responses.

The table came from immunoSEQ multiplex PCR; TCRdb's copy has only in-frame clones and leaves some out. The table lists over 70,000 clones, approximately 90% of them singletons. The TCR was taken from an adult with an advanced solid tumor such as melanoma, head and neck, liver or kidney cancer. The sequenced sample was CD4+ or CD8+ T cells sorted from blood, obtained in a trial of the OX40 agonist ivuxolimab.

The CDR3 protein is CASSYSIGGSYGYTF. Written as DNA, the CDR3 is TGTGCCAGCAGTTACTCGATAGGTGGGAGCTATGGCTACACCTTC. The chain carries TRBV6-6 and TRBJ1-2; D not resolved. V lost 0 bases, J lost 4 bases, and 12 bases lay in between. This CDR3 is built from 15 residues. CDR1 is MNHNY and CDR2 is SVGAGI in the germline V gene (reference sequence).